The 16 T cell receptor beta chains reported below all come from one sample, sequenced in a study of CD8 T cells in ankylosing spondylitis. TCRdb re-called the 5' RACE reads through MiXCR, storing one row per CDR3 protein. The data show about 300,000 distinct CDR3 sequences, more than 9% seen once. The specimen sequenced was blood, either unsorted or a sorted T cell fraction (not recorded which). The source of these receptors is a female donor with ankylosing spondylitis or in good health (not recorded which).

The J gene is TRBJ2-2, the V gene TRBV7-2; D is perhaps TRBD2 (7 bases). Germline lookup yields CDR1 SGHTA and CDR2 FQGNSA. This CDR3 region has 17 residues. Trimming stripped 1 base from V and 3 bases from J, with 15 bases between. The CDR3 bases are TGTGCCAGCAGCTTAGGGGGGCGGGGGAGATACACCGGGGAGCTGTTTTTT. Amino acids: CASSLGGRGRYTGELFF.

This clonotype was detected ten times or more. CDR3 residues: CASSSRRSSYNEQFF. The CDR3 coding sequence is TGTGCCAGCAGTTCCAGACGGAGCTCCTACAATGAGCAGTTCTTC. V gene TRBV28 combines with J gene TRBJ2-1, with D unresolved. The V end lost 4 bases, the J end lost 0 bases, and 10 bases lay between the germline ends. This CDR3 comprises 15 residues. Germline CDR1 and CDR2: MDHEN and SYDVKM. The full variable domain, with the rest looked up from reference TRBV28 and TRBJ2-1, is DVKVTQSSRYLVKRTGEKVFLECVQDMDHENMFWYRQDPGLGLRLIYFSYDVKMKEKGDIPEGYSVSREKKERFSLILESASTNQTSMYLCASSSRRSSYNEQFFGPGTRLTVL.

In its sample, this clonotype was seen many times. The chain is built from TRBV4-3 and TRBJ2-1; D is perhaps TRBD1 or TRBD2 (5 bases each). Trimming shortened V by 0 bases and J by 6 bases, and 12 bases separated the two germline ends. This CDR3 spans 15 amino acids. The germline V gene encodes CDR1 LGHNA and CDR2 YSLEER. The CDR3 sequence: CASSQEDRGSNEQFF. Written as DNA, the CDR3 is TGCGCCAGCAGCCAAGAGGACCGGGGCTCCAATGAGCAGTTCTTC.

Ten or more counts support this clonotype. V and J are TRBV6-5 and TRBJ1-1, with D tentatively TRBD1 (5 bases). V was pared by 0 bases and J by 2 bases, with 13 bases between. Germline V gene sequence: CDR1 MNHEY, CDR2 SVGAGI. The length of the CDR3 is 16 residues. CDR3 residues: CASSYSIWTINTEAFF. CDR3 coding DNA: TGTGCCAGCAGTTACTCGATATGGACAATTAACACTGAAGCTTTCTTT.

Concerning this clonotype: A single base separates this from a much larger clone, so it may be a read error. In DNA, the CDR3 is TGCAGTGCCGCAGGGAACTCTGATGAAAAACTGTTTTTT. It encodes CSAAGNSDEKLFF. The chain is built from TRBV20-1 and TRBJ1-4, with D tentatively TRBD1 (5 bases). The ends were cut back, 6 bases at V and 6 bases at J, with 14 bases in the middle. The CDR3 has 13 residues. Germline loops: CDR1 DFQATT, CDR2 SNEGSKA (reference sequence).

This clonotype has a count of ten or more. The rearrangement uses TRBV10-3 and TRBJ2-2; D is possibly TRBD1 (6 bases). The CDR3 covers 14 residues. Germline V CDR1 and CDR2: ENHRY, SYGVKD. V lost 6 bases to trimming and J lost 1 base, with 9 bases between them. The CDR3 sequence: CAISKGQNTGELFF. DNA of the CDR3: TGTGCCATCAGCAAGGGACAGAACACCGGGGAGCTGTTTTTT.

The chain couples TRBV27 to TRBJ2-2; D is possibly TRBD1 (5 bases). The V and J ends lost 6 bases and 5 bases respectively, with 22 bases between them. The CDR3 contains 17 residues. The germline V gene has CDR1 MNHEY and CDR2 SMNVEV (reference sequence). The CDR3 region is CASSLLDHRIRTGELFF. The CDR3 nucleotides read TGTGCCAGCAGCCTTCTAGACCACAGGATAAGAACCGGGGAGCTGTTTTTT.

Points on this clonotype: A read error may produce the germline difference seen at one junction end. The V gene is TRBV7-3, the J gene TRBJ1-4; D unresolved. The CDR3 is made up of 15 amino acids. Germline V gives CDR1 SGHTA, CDR2 FQGTGA. The CDR3 sequence: CASSFVSQTNEKLFF. The CDR3 region has the DNA TGTGCCAGCAGCTTCGTTTCACAAACTAATGAAAAACTATTTTTT. Variable domain in full (rest from reference TRBV7-3 and TRBJ1-4): GAGVSQTPSNKVTEKGKYVELRCDPISGHTALYWYRQSLGQGPEFLIYFQGTGAADDSGLPNDRFFAVRPEGSVSTLKIQRTERGDSAVYLCASSFVSQTNEKLFFGSGTQLSVL.

The chain uses TRBV20-1 and TRBJ2-1; tentatively, D is TRBD1 or TRBD2 (7 bases each). Germline V gives CDR1 DFQATT, CDR2 SNEGSKA (reference sequence). CDR3 length: 13 amino acids. V lost 3 bases, J lost 15 bases, and 21 bases lay in between. The DNA of the CDR3 is TGCAGTGCTAGTCCCACACTGCAGGGGGGGTCGTTCTTC. Protein sequence: CSASPTLQGGSFF.

J is TRBJ2-3 and V is TRBV5-1; 11 bases agree with TRBD2. The CDR3 totals 17 residues. The V and J ends lost 3 bases and 2 bases, in that order; junction bases with no gene match: 8. The germline gives CDR1 SGHRS, CDR2 YFSETQ. The DNA of the CDR3 is TGCGCCAGCAGCTCGGCTCTAGCGGGGGGACTCACAGATACGCAGTATTTT. Its protein product is CASSSALAGGLTDTQYF.

The chain carries TRBV24-1 and TRBJ2-1; D possibly corresponds to TRBD2 (6 bases). The germline CDR1 and CDR2 sequences are KGHDR and SFDVKD. This CDR3 has 15 residues. Trimming stripped 6 bases from V and 6 bases from J, with 17 bases between. CDR3 nucleotides: TGTGCCACCAGTTCGGCGGGACCCCTTACCAATGAGCAGTTCTTC. Amino acid sequence: CATSSAGPLTNEQFF.

The V gene is TRBV30, the J gene TRBJ2-3; a weak D match, TRBD2 (6 bases). The CDR3 spans 15 residues. V was trimmed by 3 bases and J by 3 bases, leaving 16 bases between them. Germline V lookup: CDR1 GTSNPN, CDR2 SVGIG (reference sequence). DNA for the CDR3: TGTGCCTGGAGCGTAAATGGGGGGAGAACAGATACGCAGTATTTT. Translated, it gives CAWSVNGGRTDTQYF.

About this clonotype itself: Its ends do not fully match the called genes, so a read error is possible. CDR3 bases: TGTGCCAGCAGCCGAGCACAGGGCTTAGGTGAAAAACTGCTTTTT. Protein: CASSRAQGLGEKLLF. The chain is built from TRBV7-9 and TRBJ1-4; D might be TRBD1 (6 bases). Looked up from germline, CDR1 is SEHNR and CDR2 is FQNEAQ (reference sequence). This CDR3 spans 15 amino acids. The full variable domain, completed using reference TRBV7-9 and TRBJ1-4, is DTGVSQNPRHKITKRGQNVTFRCDPISEHNRLYWYRQTLGQGPEFLTYFQNEAQLEKSRLLSDRFSAERPKGSFSTLEIQRTEQGDSAMYLCASSRAQGLGEKLLFGSGTQLSVL.

The chain is built from TRBV20-1 and TRBJ1-1; weak D call: TRBD1 (6 bases). Trimming took 6 bases from V and 1 from J, leaving 18 bases between them. This CDR3 comprises 15 residues. From germline, CDR1 is DFQATT and CDR2 SNEGSKA (reference sequence). The CDR3 DNA reads TGCAGTGCCTCCAACACACAGGGAAGGAACACTGAAGCTTTCTTT. Its translation: CSASNTQGRNTEAFF.

The chain recombines TRBV10-3 with TRBJ2-3; 9 bases align to TRBD2. J was trimmed by 0 bases and V by 10 bases; bases with no gene match: 8. CDR1 and CDR2 (germline): ENHRY, SYGVKD. The CDR3 has 15 amino acids. The CDR3 spells CASSGRESSTDTQYF. CDR3 coding DNA: TGTGCCAGTAGCGGGAGAGAATCAAGCACAGATACGCAGTATTTT.

This chain joins TRBV5-1 and TRBJ1-1; tentative D call: TRBD1 (6 bases). Germline values: CDR1 SGHRS, CDR2 YFSETQ. Trimming took off 4 bases at V and 3 bases at J, with 16 bases between the two ends. The CDR3 extends over 15 amino acids. The CDR3 nucleotides are TGCGCCAGCAGCCCTGGGGGCGGGGCGTACACTGAAGCTTTCTTT. Protein sequence: CASSPGGGAYTEAFF.